Here is one T cell receptor (beta chain) with its context. What it binds is not known. The sample originates from a study of T-cell memory formation after mild COVID-19. General study results and limits: Second-wave clones with a day 37 peak had unconfirmed SARS-CoV-2 specificity. Later expanders leaned CD4+, whereas day 15 to 85 contracting clones were balanced CD4/CD8. The finding that pre-infection memory included some responding clones suggested that cross-reactive memory joined. Largely, contracting CD4+ clones fell within CM and EM, and contracting CD8+ clones within EMRA.

Unmatched junction bases numbered 12, after V lost 7 bases and J lost 6 bases. Looked up from germline, CDR1 is SNHLY and CDR2 is FYNNEI. The CDR3 is 15 amino acids. MiXCR, run by TCRdb on the 5' RACE reads, gives a single entry per CDR3 protein. The sample yields 100,000 to 120,000 distinct CDR3 sequences, about a sixth seen once. The specimen was PBMCs or a T cell subset sorted from them (not recorded which). The receptor was derived from a man in his late teens or twenties who had mild COVID-19 (a few samples of this study predate the infection). Cell type and time point are not known. The V and J genes are TRBV2 and TRBJ2-3; the match to TRBD1 covers 8 bases. CDR3 in amino acids: CASTPGQGARDTQYF. The CDR3 DNA sequence: TGTGCCAGCACCCCGGGCCAGGGGGCAAGGGATACGCAGTATTTT.